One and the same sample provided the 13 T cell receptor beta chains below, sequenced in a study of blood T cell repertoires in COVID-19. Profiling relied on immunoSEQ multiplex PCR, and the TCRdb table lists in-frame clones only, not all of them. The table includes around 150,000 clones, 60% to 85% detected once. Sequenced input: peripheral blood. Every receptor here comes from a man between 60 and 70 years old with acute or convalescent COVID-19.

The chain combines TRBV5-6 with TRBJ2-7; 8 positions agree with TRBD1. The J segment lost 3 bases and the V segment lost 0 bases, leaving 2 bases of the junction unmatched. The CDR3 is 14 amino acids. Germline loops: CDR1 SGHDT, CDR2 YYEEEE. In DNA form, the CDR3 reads TGTGCCAGCAGCTTGGGGGGACAGGTCTACGAGCAGTACTTC. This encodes CASSLGGQVYEQYF. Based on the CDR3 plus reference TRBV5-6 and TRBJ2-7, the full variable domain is DAGVTQSPTHLIKTRGQQVTLRCSPKSGHDTVSWYQQALGQGPQFIFQYYEEEERQRGNFPDRFSGHQFPNYSSELNVNALLLGDSALYLCASSLGGQVYEQYFGPGTRLTVT.

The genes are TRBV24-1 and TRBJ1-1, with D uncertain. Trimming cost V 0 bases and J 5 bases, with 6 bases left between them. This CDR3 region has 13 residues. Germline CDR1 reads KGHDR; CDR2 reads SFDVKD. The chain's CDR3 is CATSDLGRTEAFF. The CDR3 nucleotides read TGTGCCACCAGTGATTTGGGCAGGACTGAAGCTTTCTTT.

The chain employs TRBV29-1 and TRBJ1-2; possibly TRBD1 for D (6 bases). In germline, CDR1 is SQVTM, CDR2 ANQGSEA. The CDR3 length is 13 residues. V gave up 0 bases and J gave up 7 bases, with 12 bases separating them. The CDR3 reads CSVEDRGGVGYTF. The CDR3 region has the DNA TGCAGCGTTGAAGATCGAGGGGGAGTTGGCTACACCTTC. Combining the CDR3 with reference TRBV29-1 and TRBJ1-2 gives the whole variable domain SAVISQKPSRDICQRGTSLTIQCQVDSQVTMMFWYRQQPGQSLTLIATANQGSEATYESGFVIDKFPISRPNLTFSTLTVSNMSPEDSSIYLCSVEDRGGVGYTFGSGTRLTVV.

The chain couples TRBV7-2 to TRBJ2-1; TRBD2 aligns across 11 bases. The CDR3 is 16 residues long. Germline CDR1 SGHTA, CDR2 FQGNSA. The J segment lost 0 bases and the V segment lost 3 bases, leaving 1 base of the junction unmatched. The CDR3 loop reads CASSLGLADSYNEQFF. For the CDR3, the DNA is TGTGCCAGCAGCTTGGGACTAGCGGACTCCTACAATGAGCAGTTCTTC.

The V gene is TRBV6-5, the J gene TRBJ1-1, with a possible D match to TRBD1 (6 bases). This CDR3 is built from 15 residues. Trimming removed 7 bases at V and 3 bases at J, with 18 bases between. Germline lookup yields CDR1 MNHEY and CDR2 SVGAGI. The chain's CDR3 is CASIGAGAPYTEAFF. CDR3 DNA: TGTGCCAGCATAGGGGCGGGGGCCCCTTACACTGAAGCTTTCTTT.

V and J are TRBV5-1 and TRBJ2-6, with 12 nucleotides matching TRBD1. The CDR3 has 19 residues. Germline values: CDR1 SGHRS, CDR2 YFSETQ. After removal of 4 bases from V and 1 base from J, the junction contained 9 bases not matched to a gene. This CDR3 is CASSPTPGQGASGANVLTF. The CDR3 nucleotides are TGCGCCAGCAGCCCTACACCGGGACAGGGGGCGTCTGGGGCCAACGTCCTGACTTTC.

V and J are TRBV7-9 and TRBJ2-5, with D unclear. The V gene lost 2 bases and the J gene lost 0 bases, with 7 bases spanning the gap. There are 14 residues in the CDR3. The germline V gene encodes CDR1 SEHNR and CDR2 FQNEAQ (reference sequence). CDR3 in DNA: TGTGCCAGCAGCTTATACGGGTACCAAGAGACCCAGTACTTC. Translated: CASSLYGYQETQYF.

The CDR3: CASSLGQGTGELFF. The CDR3 DNA follows: TGTGCCAGCAGCCTCGGACAGGGCACCGGGGAGCTGTTTTTT. This sequence joins TRBV11-3 and TRBJ2-2, with 8 nucleotides matching TRBD1. This CDR3 is built from 14 residues. The junction had 3 bases not matched to a gene; V was cut back by 5 bases and J by 4 bases. Germline CDR1 and CDR2: SGHNT and YENEEA.

The CDR3 spells CASSLAPQGFSYNEQFF. The DNA for the CDR3 is TGCGCCAGCAGCTTGGCCCCACAGGGTTTTTCATACAATGAGCAGTTCTTC. The rearrangement links TRBV5-1 to TRBJ2-1; D may be TRBD1 (6 bases). Trimming took off 0 bases at V and 4 bases at J, with 17 bases between the two ends. The V gene's germline CDR1 is SGHRS and CDR2 YFSETQ. The CDR3 extends over 17 amino acids.

CDR3 in DNA: TGTGCCAGCAGCTCGACATCTGGGGAGCAGCCCCAGCATTTT. Encoded protein: CASSSTSGEQPQHF. V gene TRBV7-6 combines with J gene TRBJ1-5; D gene uncertain. Germline V gene data show CDR1 as SGHVS and CDR2 as FNYEAQ. This CDR3 is 14 amino acids long. V dropped 4 bases and J dropped 7 bases, with 14 bases sitting between them.

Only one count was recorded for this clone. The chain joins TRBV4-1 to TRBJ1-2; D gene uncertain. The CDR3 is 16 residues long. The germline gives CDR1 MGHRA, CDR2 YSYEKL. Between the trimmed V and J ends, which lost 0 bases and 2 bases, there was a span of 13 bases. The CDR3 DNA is TGCGCCAGCAGCCAAGAAAGCGGGATACTCAACTATGGCTACACCTTC. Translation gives CASSQESGILNYGYTF.

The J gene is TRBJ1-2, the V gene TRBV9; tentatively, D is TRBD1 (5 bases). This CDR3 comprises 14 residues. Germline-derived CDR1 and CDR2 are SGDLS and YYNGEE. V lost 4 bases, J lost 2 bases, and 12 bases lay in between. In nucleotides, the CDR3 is TGTGCCAGCAGCCCACGACAGCCCAACTATGGCTACACCTTC. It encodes CASSPRQPNYGYTF.

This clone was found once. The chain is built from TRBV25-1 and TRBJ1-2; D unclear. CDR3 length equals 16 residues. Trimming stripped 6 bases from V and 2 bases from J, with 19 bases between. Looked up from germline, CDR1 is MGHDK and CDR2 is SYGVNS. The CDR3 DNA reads TGTGCCAGCAGCGAAGGTCCACTAAGCTCCAACTATGGCTACACCTTC. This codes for CASSEGPLSSNYGYTF.